This T cell receptor (beta chain) was sequenced for a study of T-cell memory formation after mild COVID-19. Findings and limits, study-wide: Day 15 to 85 contractors were CD4/CD8 balanced; later expanders leaned CD4+.

5'RACE primed at constant segments yielded TCR alpha and TCR beta cDNA libraries bearing sample barcodes and UMIs. TCRdb passed the 5' RACE reads through MiXCR, listing each CDR3 protein once. The sample includes more than 250,000 distinct CDR3 sequences, 15% to 20% of them seen just once. This clonotype was seen a handful of times. Its antigen is unidentified. Trimming stripped 5 bases from V and 7 bases from J, with 18 bases between. CDR1 and CDR2 from the germline V gene are SEHNR and FQNEAQ (reference sequence). The CDR3 length is 15 residues. The receptor was isolated from a man aged 18 to 30 who had mild COVID-19 (a few samples of this study predate the infection). Cell type and time point are not known. The chain joins TRBV7-9 to TRBJ2-1, with D possibly being TRBD1 or TRBD2 (5 bases each). Material for sequencing was PBMCs or a T cell subset sorted from them (not recorded which). CDR3 sequence (DNA): TGTGCCAGCAGCCGGGACCTGGGATTTGGGAATGAGCAGTTCTTC. It codes for CASSRDLGFGNEQFF.